This T cell receptor beta chain was found in a study of T cell repertoires in MIS-A myocarditis (dated by TCRdb to between 2021 and 2022). The QIAamp DNA FFPE kit was used to extract genomic DNA from formalin-fixed paraffin-embedded autopsy tissue. The junction shows trimming of 6 bases on V and 1 base on J, plus 16 bases between the germline ends. CDR1 and CDR2 are read off the germline V gene as SNHLY and FYNNEI. From its cysteine to its phenylalanine, the CDR3 spans 16 amino acids. This entry keeps only the CDR3 DNA: 48 bases, framed from base 1. A few counts support this clone. Its antigen is unknown. Base qualities are not at hand, and no much larger clone is one base apart. TCRbeta CDR3 regions were amplified by the immunoSEQ bias-controlled multiplex PCR and were subjected to high-throughput sequencing. Regarding the original processing steps: CDR3 sequences were collapsed and filtered by the immunoSEQ vendor pipeline to quantify abundance and frequency of each unique TCRbeta CDR3. CD-HIT clustered dominant CDR3 amino acid sequences with SARS-CoV-2-specific ImmuneCODE TCRbeta sequences at a 90% global sequence identity threshold. Clones with frequencies of 0.1 to 1 were classed as hyperexpanded, and 0.01 to 0.1 as large. The CDR3 amino acid sequences and the V and J gene assignments of the dominant clones were confirmed with MiXCR. The R stringdist package was used to calculate Levenshtein distances between the patient clonotypes and the ImmuneCODE hits. TCRdb provides this immuneACCESS table in a form limited to in-frame rearrangements. Some clones are lacking; in checked studies, under half of them reflect an unresolved V gene, and why the rest are absent is not known. V, J and clone size are taken as reported in that table, and D and trimming were inferred from the DNA itself. Recorded for this sample are some 10,000 clones; around 88% of them occurred a single time. The ten largest clonotypes hold 2% to 2.5% of the sample.

Sequencing was carried out using thoracic lymph node tissue obtained at autopsy. The V and J genes are TRBV2 and TRBJ1-3; a weak D assignment points to TRBD1 (6 bases agree). This receptor was taken from a young man with fulminant myocarditis from multisystem inflammatory syndrome in adults (MIS-A) after COVID-19. At the DNA level, the sequence is TGTGCCAGCAGCCCAGGACAGCGAGCTTCTGGAAACACCATATATTTT. Its protein product is CASSPGQRASGNTIYF. With all but the CDR3 taken from the reference TRBV2 and TRBJ1-3 genes, the full variable domain is: EPEVTQTPSHQVTQMGQEVILRCVPISNHLYFYWYRQILGQKVEFLVSFYNNEISEKSEIFDDQFSVERPDGSNFTLKIRSTKLEDSAMYFCASSPGQRASGNTIYFGEGSWLTVV.